These 20 T cell receptor beta chains share one sample of origin, sequenced in a study of cytomegalovirus exposure and HLA in healthy donors. The primer mix had 60 Vbeta and 13 Jbeta primers. Profiling relied on immunoSEQ multiplex PCR, and the TCRdb table lists in-frame clones only, not all of them. This table holds roughly 160,000 clones, approximately 71% found once. Material for sequencing was PBMCs. The source of these receptors is a girl aged 5-17 years in good health and CMV-seronegative.

This chain connects TRBV7-2 to TRBJ1-1; the match to TRBD1 covers 7 bases. J was trimmed by 4 bases and V by 1 base; bases with no gene match: 0. Germline V CDR1 and CDR2: SGHTA, FQGNSA. CDR3 length equals 13 residues. As DNA, the CDR3 is TGTGCCAGCAGCTTAGGACAGGGCACTGAAGCTTTCTTT. Protein sequence: CASSLGQGTEAFF.

In this sample, this clone turned up a few times. The chain joins TRBV5-6 to TRBJ2-7; weak D call: TRBD1 (5 bases). CDR1 is SGHDT and CDR2 is YYEEEE in the germline V gene. CDR3 length equals 16 residues. Trimming stripped 0 bases from V and 6 bases from J, with 19 bases between. The CDR3 DNA sequence: TGTGCCAGCAGCTTGGGTGGGCCTCAAGGGGTCCGCGAGCAGTACTTC. Translation gives CASSLGGPQGVREQYF.

This rearrangement joins TRBV29-1 to TRBJ2-5, with TRBD1 matching 10 bases. Germline lookup yields CDR1 SQVTM and CDR2 ANQGSEA. V lost 6 bases, J lost 5 bases, and 6 bases stayed unmatched. The CDR3 consists of 13 residues. The CDR3, as DNA: TGCAGCGTGGGGACAGGGGCGTCGGAGACCCAGTACTTC. Amino acid sequence: CSVGTGASETQYF.

The chain couples TRBV29-1 to TRBJ2-5; 9 bases fit TRBD2. Per the germline V gene, CDR1 is SQVTM and CDR2 is ANQGSEA. The junction had 7 bases not matched to a gene; V was cut back by 6 bases and J by 2 bases. The CDR3 contains 14 residues. CDR3 loop: CSVIAGERQETQYF. In DNA, the CDR3 is TGCAGCGTCATAGCGGGAGAACGACAAGAGACCCAGTACTTC.

This clone was recorded a few times. The V call is TRBV6-1, the J call TRBJ1-1, with D perhaps TRBD1 (5 bases). The CDR3 is 15 residues long. Per the germline V gene, CDR1 is MNHNS and CDR2 is SASEGT. V was cut by 6 bases and J by 4 bases, with 18 bases left in between. The CDR3: CASSWGGVGGTEAFF. The DNA of the CDR3 is TGTGCCAGCAGCTGGGGGGGTGTCGGAGGCACTGAAGCTTTCTTT.

The chain uses TRBV5-1 and TRBJ1-1; possible D gene TRBD1, 5 bases. The CDR3 loop spans 15 amino acids. Per the germline V gene, CDR1 is SGHRS and CDR2 is YFSETQ. The V and J ends lost 4 bases and 4 bases respectively, with 17 bases between them. The DNA of the CDR3 is TGCGCCAGCAGCCATGGGATGGGGGGACCCACTGAAGCTTTCTTT. Translation: CASSHGMGGPTEAFF. The full variable domain, in which reference TRBV5-1 and TRBJ1-1 provide the parts outside the CDR3, is KAGVTQTPRYLIKTRGQQVTLSCSPISGHRSVSWYQQTPGQGLQFLFEYFSETQRNKGNFPGRFSGRQFSNSRSEMNVSTLELGDSALYLCASSHGMGGPTEAFFGQGTRLTVV.

Only one count was recorded for this clone. The J gene is TRBJ2-7, the V gene TRBV4-2; a weak D match, TRBD2 (5 bases). This CDR3 region has 15 residues. The V gene's germline CDR1 is LGHNA and CDR2 YNFKEQ. The V end was cut by 1 base, the J end by 5 bases, with 15 bases between. The CDR3 loop is CASSQVGRFVNEQYF. CDR3 sequence (DNA): TGTGCCAGCAGCCAAGTGGGGAGATTCGTAAACGAGCAGTACTTC.

The chain is built from TRBV7-9 and TRBJ2-5, with TRBD1 identical over 7 bases. The CDR3 has 15 amino acids. Germline assignment: CDR1 SEHNR and CDR2 FQNEAQ (reference sequence). J was trimmed by 1 base and V by 9 bases; bases with no gene match: 11. CDR3 sequence reads: CASPRTGVPQETQYF. DNA of the CDR3: TGTGCCAGTCCCCGCACAGGGGTCCCCCAAGAGACCCAGTACTTC.

The chain has TRBV9 and TRBJ2-5; TRBD2 might be the D (6 bases). This CDR3 spans 15 amino acids. Germline-derived CDR1 and CDR2 are SGDLS and YYNGEE. V was cut by 4 bases and J by 4 bases, with 17 bases left in between. The CDR3 sequence: CASSPRGDSGETQYF. The CDR3 DNA is TGTGCCAGCAGCCCACGCGGGGATTCGGGAGAGACCCAGTACTTC.

V is TRBV2 and J is TRBJ2-5; 7 positions match TRBD1. CDR1 is SNHLY, CDR2 FYNNEI, per germline. The CDR3 runs 13 residues. Unmatched junction bases numbered 7, after V lost 7 bases and J lost 5 bases. The chain's CDR3 is CASTRDRYETQYF. CDR3 bases: TGTGCCAGCACCAGGGACAGATATGAGACCCAGTACTTC.

The chain uses TRBV7-8 and TRBJ2-5; D possibly corresponds to TRBD2 (5 bases). Germline V gives CDR1 SGHVS, CDR2 FQNEAQ. V was shortened by 2 bases and J by 2 bases, with 9 bases between the two germline ends. The CDR3 sequence is 14 residues long. CDR3 in DNA: TGTGCCAGCAGCTTATGGGGAGCACAAGAGACCCAGTACTTC. Its translation is CASSLWGAQETQYF.

This chain joins TRBV14 and TRBJ1-6; 9 bases are a match to TRBD1. Germline V gives CDR1 SGHDN, CDR2 FVKESK. Germline trimming cut 3 bases from V and 10 bases from J; bases unmatched to any gene: 4. The length of the CDR3 is 14 residues. The CDR3 DNA sequence: TGTGCCAGCAGCCATACAGGGGGCTGGTCACCCCTCCACTTT. Its translation is CASSHTGGWSPLHF.

The chain is built from TRBV10-3 and TRBJ1-1; a possible D gene is TRBD1 (5 bases). CDR1 and CDR2 (germline): ENHRY, SYGVKD. The ends were cut back, 5 bases at V and 0 bases at J, with 19 bases in the middle. The CDR3 length is 17 residues. The CDR3 here is CAISTGTDWQMNTEAFF. DNA of the CDR3: TGTGCCATCAGTACCGGGACTGACTGGCAAATGAACACTGAAGCTTTCTTT.

In this sample, this clone turned up once. The genes are TRBV9 and TRBJ2-1; D is unclear. V was cut by 1 base and J by 5 bases, with 7 bases left in between. Germline CDR1 is SGDLS and CDR2 is YYNGEE. This CDR3 is 13 amino acids long. The chain's CDR3 is CASSVQVDNEQFF. CDR3 sequence (DNA): TGTGCCAGCAGCGTACAGGTAGACAATGAGCAGTTCTTC.

The genes are TRBV7-8 and TRBJ1-2, with D unresolved. The germline gives CDR1 SGHVS, CDR2 FQNEAQ. The CDR3 is made up of 13 amino acids. V lost 4 bases and J lost 5, with 11 bases in between. The CDR3 loop is CASSWQEPYGYTF. The CDR3 bases are TGTGCCAGCAGCTGGCAAGAACCATATGGCTACACCTTC.

In this sample, this clone turned up once. The chain employs TRBV7-6 and TRBJ2-1; 7 nucleotides match TRBD1. J gave up 7 bases and V 2 bases, and 8 bases lay outside the gene matches. The CDR3 runs to 15 residues. Germline assignment: CDR1 SGHVS and CDR2 FNYEAQ. Here the CDR3 reads CASSLWDRETNEQFF. The CDR3 DNA is TGTGCCAGCAGCTTATGGGACAGAGAAACGAATGAGCAGTTCTTC.

The rearrangement uses TRBV29-1 and TRBJ2-5; D call uncertain. The J call may not be correct, given that the DNA end is closer to TRBJ2-7. Germline V gene sequence: CDR1 SQVTM, CDR2 ANQGSEA. The CDR3 contains 13 residues. The CDR3 sequence is CSVGSSTSYEQYF. CDR3 nucleotide sequence: TGCAGCGTTGGGAGCAGTACCTCCTACGAGCAGTACTTC.

This clone was seen only a few times. Other DNA sequences in this specimen translate into the identical CDR3. This chain links TRBV5-1 with TRBJ2-5; no reliable D call. Germline assignment: CDR1 SGHRS and CDR2 YFSETQ. The germline V and J ends were trimmed by 0 bases and 2 bases, with 2 bases remaining between them. The CDR3 totals 12 residues. Here the CDR3 reads CASSLAQETQYF. CDR3 coding DNA: TGCGCCAGCAGCTTGGCTCAAGAGACCCAGTACTTC.

V gene TRBV2 combines with J gene TRBJ2-3; D is perhaps TRBD2 (5 bases). Looked up from germline, CDR1 is SNHLY and CDR2 is FYNNEI. CDR3 length: 14 residues. Trimming removed 7 bases from V and 2 bases from J, with 13 bases in between. In DNA, the CDR3 is TGTGCCAGCACCGAGACTACCATCACAGATACGCAGTATTTT. Protein: CASTETTITDTQYF.

The chain recombines TRBV5-1 with TRBJ2-1, with 7 bases lining up with TRBD2. Trimming at V came to 2 bases and at J to 0 bases, leaving 2 bases not matched to a gene. CDR1 is SGHRS and CDR2 is YFSETQ in the germline V gene. The CDR3 is 15 residues long. The CDR3 protein is CASSLAGSSYNEQFF. The CDR3 DNA is TGCGCCAGCAGCTTAGCGGGAAGCTCCTACAATGAGCAGTTCTTC.